This T cell receptor (beta chain) was identified during a study of OX40 agonist ivuxolimab in advanced cancers. About the full investigation: The costimulatory receptor OX40 (CD134) was targeted by ivuxolimab, a fully human IgG2 agonistic monoclonal antibody. The purpose of peripheral TCRbeta sequencing was to test whether ivuxolimab changed TCR sequence diversity and led to clonal T-cell expansion. Prior anti-PD-1, anti-PD-L1 or anti-CTLA-4 therapy was permitted, and 30% to 50% of dose-escalation patients had received checkpoint inhibitors. Of the 50 or so patients in dose escalation, 19 had hepatocellular carcinoma, some 15 had melanoma, 9 had renal cell carcinoma and 9 had head and neck cancer. In the dose-escalation cohort, 82.7% of patients were male, and the mean age was approximately 64 years, with a range of about 23 to 85. Three dose-escalation patients achieved partial responses, one with hepatocellular carcinoma and two with cutaneous melanoma. Intravenous ivuxolimab was administered to patients every 2 weeks at six dose levels: 0.01, 0.1, 0.3, 1.5, 3 and 10 mg/kg. The monotherapy dose-escalation portion (N ≈ 50 patients) of the phase I ivuxolimab trial is reported in the paper. Summary of the overall study and its limitations: At doses from 0.1 to 3.0 mg/kg, clonal expansion was seen in both CD4+ and CD8+ blood T cells between baseline and week 6. On average, CD8+ T cells showed more expanded clones than CD4+ T cells after ivuxolimab. In partial responders in the 0.1-3.0 mg/kg groups, normalized peripheral clonal expansion was found to be among the lowest, especially among CD8+ T cells. Low levels of normalized T-cell clonal expansion were also seen in some nonresponding patients. Which antigens the clonally expanded peripheral T cells were specific for was not determined.

Genomic DNA was extracted from sorted cells for sequencing of the TCRbeta CDR3 region. The immunoSEQ Assay was used to sequence the TCRbeta CDR3 regions. Not all clones reach the TCRdb copy of this immuneACCESS table, which keeps in-frame sequences only. Checked studies attribute under half of the gap to unresolved V genes and leave the rest unexplained. This sample holds just under 100,000 clones; approximately 94% were observed only once. Less than 0.2% of the sample goes to the ten largest clones. Note on this clone: The clone's antigen remains unknown. No per-base quality is available; no much larger clone lies one base away.

The germline V gene encodes CDR1 MDHEN and CDR2 SYDVKM. Measured from the cysteine to the phenylalanine, the CDR3 is 14 residues long. The DNA shown is the 42-base CDR3, in frame from base 1. V lost 7 bases and J lost 3 bases; the stretch between them is 16 bases long. The trial excluded patients who had a history of autoimmune disease or were on systemic immunosuppression. Peripheral blood for TCR sequencing was drawn from every dose cohort at baseline, at cycle 4 day 1 and at cycle 7 day 1. The samples were drawn from a first-in-human, open-label, multicenter phase I dose-escalation trial of ivuxolimab. Adults with locally advanced or metastatic head and neck squamous cell, hepatocellular, melanoma or renal cell carcinoma were enrolled in the trial. Before TCR sequencing, CD4+ T cells and CD8+ T cells from peripheral blood were sorted into separate populations.

The chain is made from TRBV28 and TRBJ2-7, with TRBD1 tentatively as D gene (6 bases match). This TCR derives from an adult with an advanced solid tumor such as melanoma, head and neck, liver or kidney cancer. This specimen consisted of CD4+ or CD8+ T cells sorted from blood, obtained in a trial of the OX40 agonist ivuxolimab. CDR3 region: CASTEGGQIYEQYF. The nucleotides are TGTGCCAGCACCGAGGGTGGACAGATCTACGAGCAGTACTTC.